Sequencing of this T cell receptor (beta chain) was carried out in a study of cytomegalovirus exposure and HLA in healthy donors. Whole-study findings and limits: It was in a later analysis that TCR association rates were seen to vary by HLA locus, highest for DRB1 and lowest for HLA-C.

Points on this clone: The antigen remains unidentified.

PCR employed 60 Vbeta and 13 Jbeta primers. Profiling relied on immunoSEQ multiplex PCR, and the TCRdb table lists in-frame clones only, not all of them. The data hold over 200,000 clones, with roughly 91% observed a single time. Sequenced: PBMCs. The TCR comes from a woman in her late teens or twenties in good health and CMV-seronegative.

The CDR3 reads CASSVNPPGEGNSPLHF. The CDR3 region has the DNA TGTGCCAGCAGCGTAAATCCCCCGGGGGAGGGGAATTCACCCCTCCACTTT. The chain has TRBV7-6 and TRBJ1-6; D possibly corresponds to TRBD1 (5 bases). CDR3 length: 17 amino acids. Germline V gene lookup returns CDR1 SGHVS and CDR2 FNYEAQ. Trimming took 5 bases from V and 7 from J, leaving 21 bases between them. Together with reference TRBV7-6 and TRBJ1-6, the CDR3 gives the full variable domain: GAGVSQSPRYKVTKRGQDVALRCDPISGHVSLYWYRQALGQGPEFLTYFNYEAQQDKSGLPNDRFSAERPEGSISTLTIQRTEQRDSAMYRCASSVNPPGEGNSPLHFGNGTRLTVT.